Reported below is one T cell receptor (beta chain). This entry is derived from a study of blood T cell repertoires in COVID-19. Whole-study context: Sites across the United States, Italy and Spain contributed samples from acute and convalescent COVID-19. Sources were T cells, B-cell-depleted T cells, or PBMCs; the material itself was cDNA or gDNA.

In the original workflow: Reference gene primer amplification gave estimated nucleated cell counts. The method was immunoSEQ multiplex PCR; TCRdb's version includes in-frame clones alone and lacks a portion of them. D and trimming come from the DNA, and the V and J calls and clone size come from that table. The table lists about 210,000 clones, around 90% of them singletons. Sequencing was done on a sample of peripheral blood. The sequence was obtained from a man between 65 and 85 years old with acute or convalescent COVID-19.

The CDR3 sequence is CASSQDLRDRRYF. In DNA form, the CDR3 reads TGTGCCAGCAGCCAAGATCTCCGGGACAGGAGATATTTT. V gene TRBV3-1 (or the pseudogene TRBV3-2) combines with J gene TRBJ1-3; TRBD1 aligns across 8 bases. Germline CDR1 LGHDT, CDR2 YNNKEL (reference sequence). The CDR3 is 13 residues long. The trim removed 0 bases at V and 15 bases at J, leaving 7 bases unmatched.